The rows below give T cell receptor beta chains drawn from one sample of a study of blood T cell repertoires in COVID-19. Clones were read by immunoSEQ multiplex PCR, and TCRdb kept only the in-frame ones, dropping some. The sample shows 300,000 to 400,000 clones, about 86% of them seen only once. What was sequenced was PBMCs or T cells enriched from blood (not recorded which). The receptors stem from a woman aged 40 to 50 with acute COVID-19. CDR3s include the opening cysteine and the closing phenylalanine or tryptophan. The D gene is left open where the match is weak. Only some rows state a clone size, as once, few, many or a class for expanded clones.

-	TRBV18	-	TRBJ1-2	TGTGCCAGCTCACCATTGGCGGAGGGCTATGGCTACACCTTC	CASSPLAEGYGYTF
-	TRBV6-1	-	TRBJ2-7	TGTGCCAGCAGTGAGAGGAGCTCCTACGAGCAGTACTTC	CASSERSSYEQYF
-	TRBV4-3	TRBD2	TRBJ2-7	TGCGCCAGCAGCCCGGGACTAGCCGCCTACGAGCAGTACTTC	CASSPGLAAYEQYF
-	TRBV4-2	-	TRBJ2-2	TGTGCCAGCAGCGGACAAAAGAAGGAGCCTTATAAAGGGGAGCTGTTTTTT	CASSGQKKEPYKGELFF
-	TRBV4-3	-	TRBJ1-2	TGCGCCAGCAGCCACACGCTACAGGATTATAACTATGGCTACACCTTC	CASSHTLQDYNYGYTF
-	TRBV28	TRBD2	TRBJ2-7	TGTGCCAGCACCCTGTCGCGGGGGGGACCCTACGAGCAGTACTTC	CASTLSRGGPYEQYF
-	TRBV4-2	-	TRBJ2-7	TGTGCCAGCAGCCAGGCAGGACAGCCCACCTACGAGCAGTACTTC	CASSQAGQPTYEQYF
-	TRBV15	TRBD1	TRBJ1-2	TGTGCCACCAGCGAGGACAGGGCGTCTAACTATGGCTACACCTTC	CATSEDRASNYGYTF
-	TRBV20-1	-	TRBJ1-6	TGCAGTGCTAGTGAAGACAGAGATAATTCACCCCTCCACTTT	CSASEDRDNSPLHF
-	TRBV7-3	TRBD1	TRBJ1-2	TGTGCCAGCAGCTTAACGGGACAGGGGGCGAATGGCTACACCTTC	CASSLTGQGANGYTF
-	TRBV9	-	TRBJ1-2	TGTGCCAGCAGCGTAGGAGCTATAGGGGCGGATGGCTACACCTTC	CASSVGAIGADGYTF
-	TRBV28	-	TRBJ1-1	TGTGCCAGCACGACCACAGGGAACACTGAAGCTTTCTTT	CASTTTGNTEAFF
-	TRBV19	TRBD1	TRBJ2-2	TGTGCCAGTAGTATCCCCCTCGACAGGGTACCCGGGGAGCTGTTTTTT	CASSIPLDRVPGELFF
-	TRBV5-1	TRBD1	TRBJ1-2	TGCGCCAGCAGCGCGACCGGGACAGGGCTCTCTGGGGGGTATGGCTACACCTTC	CASSATGTGLSGGYGYTF
once	TRBV28	TRBD1	TRBJ2-6	TGTGCCAGCAGTAAAGGGACAGGAGTCTCTGGGGCCAACGTCCTGACTTTC	CASSKGTGVSGANVLTF
-	TRBV3-1/TRBV3-2	-	TRBJ1-2	TGTGCCAGCAGCCAAGATCGGGGGGCCAACTATGGCTACACCTTC	CASSQDRGANYGYTF
-	TRBV9	-	TRBJ1-5	TGTGCCAGCAGCCGGGGTCCCAATCAGCCCCAGCATTTT	CASSRGPNQPQHF
once	TRBV18	-	TRBJ2-2	TGTGCCAGCTCACCACAAGGAGGGGCCGCCACGAACACCGGGGAGCTGTTTTTT	CASSPQGGAATNTGELFF
-	TRBV4-2	-	TRBJ2-2	TGTGCCAGCAGCCAAGCGACAGGTACCGGGGAGCTGTTTTTT	CASSQATGTGELFF
-	TRBV23-1	-	TRBJ1-6	TGCGCCAGCCCGCCGGACAGTGGCTCACCCCTCCACTTT	CASPPDSGSPLHF
-	TRBV4-3	-	TRBJ2-3	TGCGCCAGCAGCCAAGATCAGCAGAGCGCGGGCACAGATACGCAGTATTTT	CASSQDQQSAGTDTQYF
-	TRBV21-1	-	TRBJ2-2	TGTGCCAGCAGCAAAGGGGACAGGGCTGTAAGGGAGCTGTTTTTT	CASSKGDRAVRELFF
-	TRBV2	TRBD1	TRBJ2-7	TGTGCCAGCTTCGGCCGGGACAGGGGTCTCTACGAGCAGTACTTC	CASFGRDRGLYEQYF
-	TRBV9	TRBD2	TRBJ2-3	TGTGCCAGCAGCGTTCCCGGGAGGGCCGGGAAAGATACGCAGTATTTT	CASSVPGRAGKDTQYF
-	TRBV19	-	TRBJ1-4	TGTGCCACTAGAGCCGGGGGGCGTCTCGAAAAACTGTTTTTT	CATRAGGRLEKLFF
-	TRBV5-1	TRBD1	TRBJ1-1	TGCGCCAGCAGCTTGGGGGGGCCGGGACAGGGAATGAACACTGAAGCTTTCTTT	CASSLGGPGQGMNTEAFF
-	TRBV5-1	-	TRBJ2-7	TGCGCCAGCAGTCAGGGTAACTACGAGCAGTACTTC	CASSQGNYEQYF
-	TRBV7-2	TRBD1	TRBJ2-7	TGTGCCAGCAGCTTAGAGATCGGGGACAGGGACGAGCAGTACTTC	CASSLEIGDRDEQYF
-	TRBV5-1	-	TRBJ2-3	TGCGCCAGCAGCTTGGCGCGGGGACCCAGCACAGATACGCAGTATTTT	CASSLARGPSTDTQYF
once	TRBV18	TRBD1	TRBJ2-7	TGTGCCAGCTCAGGACAGGGGGCCCCTGCCGAGCAGTACTTC	CASSGQGAPAEQYF
few	TRBV6-5	-	TRBJ2-3	TGTGCCACTCGGATCCAGGCAGACCGCACAGATACGCAGTATTTT	CATRIQADRTDTQYF
once	TRBV19	TRBD1	TRBJ1-6	TGTGCCAGTAGTACGACAGGGGGATGGAATGTGGGTTCACCCCTCCACTTT	CASSTTGGWNVGSPLHF
once	TRBV19	-	TRBJ1-5	TGTGCCAGTTTATCGCAGGTGGGTGTTCAGCCCCAGCATTTT	CASLSQVGVQPQHF
-	TRBV5-8	-	TRBJ1-2	TGTGCCAGCAGCTTGCAATCGGGGATCGGCTACACCTTC	CASSLQSGIGYTF
-	TRBV19	TRBD1	TRBJ1-1	TGTGCCAGTAGGGACAGGGGGTCGAACACTGAAGCTTTCTTT	CASRDRGSNTEAFF
-	TRBV6-5	TRBD1	TRBJ2-5	TGTGCCAGCAGTTTCTACGGACAGGGGAAAGAGACCCAGTACTTC	CASSFYGQGKETQYF
-	TRBV2	-	TRBJ1-1	TGTGCCAGCGCGAGGGTTGGTCCAGCTTTCTTT	CASARVGPAFF
-	TRBV9	TRBD2	TRBJ2-1	TGTGCCAGCAGCCCAGGAGAGCGGGGGGGAACCTACAATGAGCAGTTCTTC	CASSPGERGGTYNEQFF
-	TRBV6-5	-	TRBJ1-3	TGTGCCAGCAGCTCTAGCTTCTCTGGAAACACCATATATTTT	CASSSSFSGNTIYF
-	TRBV24-1	-	TRBJ2-1	TGTGCCACCAGTGATTTCTCGCGCCCCGAGCAGTTCTTC	CATSDFSRPEQFF
-	TRBV6-2/TRBV6-3	-	TRBJ1-3	TGTGCCAGCAGTTTCATAAATCTTCGAAGAGGAGGAGTAACTGGAAACACCATATATTTT	CASSFINLRRGGVTGNTIYF
-	TRBV15	TRBD1	TRBJ2-7	TGTGCCACCAGTTCGGACAGGGTAGCCTACGAGCAGTACTTC	CATSSDRVAYEQYF
-	TRBV23-1	-	TRBJ2-7	TGCGCCAGCAGTCAAATAGAATCCCCGGGTGCAGCCACTTCCTCCTACGAGCAGTACTTC	CASSQIESPGAATSSYEQYF
-	TRBV7-2	TRBD2	TRBJ2-5	TGTGCCAGCAGCTTATACGGCGGGAGGGGAGAGACCCAGTACTTC	CASSLYGGRGETQYF
-	TRBV14	-	TRBJ2-3	TGTGCCAGCAGCCAAGCAGGAGGGCGCAATACGCAGTATTTT	CASSQAGGRNTQYF
-	TRBV5-6	-	TRBJ1-5	TGTGCCAGCAGCTTGGGGGGGGGTCAGCCCCAGCATTTT	CASSLGGGQPQHF
-	TRBV19	-	TRBJ1-5	TGTGCCAGTAGCCCGGGGAATAGCAATCAGCCCCAGCATTTT	CASSPGNSNQPQHF
-	TRBV24-1	-	TRBJ2-3	TGTGCCACCAGTGCAGGGCCCTACGGCACAGATACGCAGTATTTT	CATSAGPYGTDTQYF
-	TRBV6-2/TRBV6-3	TRBD2	TRBJ2-4	TGTGCCAGCAGTTACTGGGGGACTAGCGGAAAAAACATTCAGTACTTC	CASSYWGTSGKNIQYF
-	TRBV20-1	-	TRBJ1-1	TGCAGTGCTAGTAGAGGGAGTATGGGGAACACTGAAGCTTTCTTT	CSASRGSMGNTEAFF
few	TRBV18	-	TRBJ1-1	TGTGCCAGCTCACCACCGAAGGGGGAGAGCACTGAAGCTTTCTTT	CASSPPKGESTEAFF
once	TRBV7-8	TRBD1	TRBJ2-7	TGTGCCACCCGCCAGACAGGGGGTCCGTACGAGCAGTACTTC	CATRQTGGPYEQYF
-	TRBV4-2	TRBD2	TRBJ2-3	TGTGCCAGCAGCCACAGCGGGGGGGCAGATACGCAGTATTTT	CASSHSGGADTQYF
once	TRBV11-2	TRBD1	TRBJ1-6	TGTGCCAGCAGCCCCCGGGACAGGGGTAATTCACCCCTCCACTTT	CASSPRDRGNSPLHF
once	TRBV18	TRBD1	TRBJ1-6	TGTGCCAGCTCAGAGAGTACAGGGGGCGCCGGTTCACCCCTCCACTTT	CASSESTGGAGSPLHF
-	TRBV28	TRBD1	TRBJ1-2	TGTGCCAGTACAGGACAGGGGGCTAAGTATGGCTACACCTTC	CASTGQGAKYGYTF
few	TRBV5-4	TRBD1	TRBJ2-3	TGTGCCAGCAGCACCACGGACAGGAGAGATACGCAGTATTTT	CASSTTDRRDTQYF
-	TRBV5-4	TRBD2	TRBJ2-7	TGTGCCAGCAGCCAGGAGAGCGGGAGTACCTACGAGCAGTACTTC	CASSQESGSTYEQYF
-	TRBV18	TRBD2	TRBJ2-5	TGTGCCAGCTCACCCAGCCTCGGACTAGCGGGGGGGCACCACCAAGAGACCCAGTACTTC	CASSPSLGLAGGHHQETQYF